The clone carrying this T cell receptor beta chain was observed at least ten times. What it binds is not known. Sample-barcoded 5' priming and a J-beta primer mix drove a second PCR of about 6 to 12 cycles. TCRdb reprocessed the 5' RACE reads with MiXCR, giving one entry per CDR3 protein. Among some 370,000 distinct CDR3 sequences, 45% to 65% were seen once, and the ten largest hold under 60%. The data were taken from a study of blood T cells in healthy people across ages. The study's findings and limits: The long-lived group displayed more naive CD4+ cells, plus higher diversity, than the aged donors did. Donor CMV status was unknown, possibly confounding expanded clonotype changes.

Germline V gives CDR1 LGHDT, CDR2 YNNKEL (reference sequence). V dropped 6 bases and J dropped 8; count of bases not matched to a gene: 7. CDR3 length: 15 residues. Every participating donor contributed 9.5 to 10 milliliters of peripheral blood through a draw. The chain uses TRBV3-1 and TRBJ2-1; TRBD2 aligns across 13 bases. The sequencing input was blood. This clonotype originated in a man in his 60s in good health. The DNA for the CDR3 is TGTGCCAGCAGTGTACTAGCGGGGGGGCGCGATGAGCAGTTCTTC. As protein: CASSVLAGGRDEQFF.